The sequence of this TCR beta chain was determined in a study of glioma-infiltrating T cells. Amplification of TCR alpha and beta CDR3 regions from RNA used iRepertoire nested multiplex PCR. Each CDR3 protein gets one entry after TCRdb re-called the multiplex PCR reads with MiXCR. The sample lists fewer than 55,000 distinct CDR3 sequences; about 20% were seen once. This clonotype has a count of ten or more. Antigen: not known. Germline CDR1 DFQATT, CDR2 SNEGSKA (reference sequence). The V and J ends lost 2 bases and 8 bases respectively, with 9 bases between them. This CDR3 region has 11 residues. Study-wide results and limits: Tissue-blood divergence was below expectation in non-neoplastic patients, above in gliomas. Tissue and blood shared very few CDR3 sequences.

The sample was glioma tissue, nonneoplastic brain tissue, or PBMCs (not recorded which). The source of this sequence is a human donor with low-grade glioma or glioblastoma, undergoing nonglioma brain surgery, or in good health (not recorded which). This rearrangement joins TRBV20-1 to TRBJ1-1; D not certain. CDR3: CSARRVNEAFF. The CDR3 region has the DNA TGCAGTGCTAGACGCGTAAACGAAGCTTTCTTT.